Shown below are 14 T cell receptor beta chains from a single sample sequenced in a study of blood T cell repertoires in COVID-19. Some clones are missing from TCRdb's copy, which holds only in-frame ones; the method was immunoSEQ multiplex PCR. The sample holds hundreds of thousands of clones, about 91% seen once. Sequences were obtained from PBMCs or T cells enriched from blood (not recorded which). Receptors were obtained from a woman aged 35 to 49 who had recovered from COVID-19.

The gene calls are TRBV11-2 and TRBJ2-7; D perhaps matches TRBD1 (6 bases). Trimming pared 5 bases from V and 4 bases from J, leaving 9 bases between. The CDR3 is 12 amino acids. The V gene's germline CDR1 is SGHAT and CDR2 FQNNGV. For the CDR3, the DNA is TGTGCCAGCAGCCCAGGACAGTACGAGCAGTACTTC. Translation gives CASSPGQYEQYF.

This rearrangement joins TRBV12-3 or TRBV12-4 to TRBJ1-2; no clear D. V was pared by 3 bases and J by 3 bases, with 5 bases between. The CDR3 runs to 12 residues. The CDR3 here is CASSFADYGYTF. CDR3 bases: TGTGCCAGCAGTTTCGCGGACTATGGCTACACCTTC.

This clone came up once. CDR3 in amino acids: CASSQDGGASNQPQHF. The CDR3 coding sequence is TGTGCCAGCAGCCAAGACGGAGGAGCTAGCAATCAGCCCCAGCATTTT. V and J are TRBV3-1 (or the pseudogene TRBV3-2) and TRBJ1-5; D unclear. Germline V gene lookup returns CDR1 LGHDT and CDR2 YNNKEL (reference sequence). The CDR3 is 16 amino acids. V lost 0 bases and J lost 0, with 9 bases in between.

The chain has TRBV7-3 and TRBJ2-5; D remains unclear. The V end was cut by 2 bases, the J end by 1 base, with 5 bases between. There are 13 residues in the CDR3. CDR1 is SGHTA and CDR2 is FQGTGA in the germline V gene. In DNA form, the CDR3 reads TGTGCCAGCAGCTTATCTATCCAAGAGACCCAGTACTTC. The encoded protein is CASSLSIQETQYF.

V gene TRBV21-1 combines with J gene TRBJ2-7; TRBD2 was called by the table and not checked on the DNA. TRBV21-1 has pseudogene status. The CDR3 is 22 amino acids. The CDR3 here is CASSKARWGTCWRLSLAYEQYF. The CDR3, as DNA: TGTGCCAGCAGCAAAGCCCGGTGGGGTACGTGTTGGAGGCTATCCCTGGCCTACGAGCAGTACTTC.

The J gene is TRBJ2-1, the V gene TRBV29-1; 16 bases map to TRBD2. Trimming removed 7 bases from V and 6 bases from J; junction bases left unmatched: 9. This CDR3 is 16 amino acids long. The germline gives CDR1 SQVTM, CDR2 ANQGSEA. CDR3 sequence: CSGGTSGGARGNEQFF. Here the CDR3 DNA reads TGCAGCGGCGGGACTAGCGGGGGGGCCCGTGGCAATGAGCAGTTCTTC.

This chain joins TRBV9 and TRBJ2-5; no definite D call. The V end was cut by 0 bases, the J end by 8 bases, with 17 bases between. This CDR3 region has 15 residues. CDR1 SGDLS and CDR2 YYNGEE come from the germline V gene. Here the CDR3 reads CASSVDDLLEGTQYF. The CDR3 DNA sequence: TGTGCCAGCAGCGTAGACGACCTTCTAGAAGGAACCCAGTACTTC.

The DNA of the CDR3 is TGTGCCAGTAGTATAGATCGGACAGGGTTTAATCAGCCCCAGCATTTT. Translated, it gives CASSIDRTGFNQPQHF. This rearrangement joins TRBV19 to TRBJ1-5; 8 positions agree with TRBD1. Germline V gene lookup returns CDR1 LNHDA and CDR2 SQIVND (reference sequence). Unmatched junction bases numbered 5, after V lost 0 bases and J lost 4 bases. The CDR3 extends over 16 amino acids. The variable domain in full, completed from reference TRBV19 and TRBJ1-5, reads DGGITQSPKYLFRKEGQNVTLSCEQNLNHDAMYWYRQDPGQGLRLIYYSQIVNDFQKGDIAEGYSVSREKKESFPLTVTSAQKNPTAFYLCASSIDRTGFNQPQHFGDGTRLSIL.

This chain joins TRBV7-2 and TRBJ2-7; 7 nucleotides match TRBD1. The V gene end was trimmed by 4 bases and the J gene end by 7 bases; junction bases not matched to a gene: 16. Germline CDR1 is SGHTA and CDR2 is FQGNSA. CDR3 length: 16 amino acids. CDR3 protein: CASSSRVPRSGGEQYF. In nucleotides, the CDR3 is TGTGCCAGCAGCTCAAGGGTACCGAGGTCAGGGGGAGAGCAGTACTTC.

The V call is TRBV27, the J call TRBJ1-2; maybe TRBD1 (5 bases). The germline V gene has CDR1 MNHEY and CDR2 SMNVEV (reference sequence). This CDR3 contains 14 residues. V lost 4 bases and J 4 bases, leaving 13 bases between the germline ends. The DNA for the CDR3 is TGTGCCAGCAGTTCCGGACAAAAGGGCTATGGCTACACCTTC. Translation gives CASSSGQKGYGYTF.

The rearrangement links TRBV7-8 to TRBJ2-1; tentative D call: TRBD1 (5 bases). This CDR3 region has 15 residues. V gave up 3 bases and J gave up 2 bases, with 11 bases separating them. Germline CDR1 is SGHVS and CDR2 is FQNEAQ. CDR3 sequence reads: CASSFRAGPYNEQFF. The CDR3 DNA sequence: TGTGCCAGCAGCTTTCGGGCAGGGCCCTACAATGAGCAGTTCTTC.

This clone has only a few counts. This chain's CDR3 is CASRPAGPLLYGYTF. The DNA for the CDR3 is TGTGCCAGCAGACCCGCAGGCCCACTTCTCTATGGCTACACCTTC. The V and J genes are TRBV27 and TRBJ1-2; D remains unclear. V dropped 6 bases and J dropped 4 bases, with 18 bases sitting between them. CDR3 size: 15 residues. Germline CDR1 is MNHEY and CDR2 is SMNVEV (reference sequence).

This clone showed up just once. The V and J genes are TRBV7-9 and TRBJ1-5; D is ambiguous. Germline CDR1 reads SEHNR; CDR2 reads FQNEAQ (reference sequence). With 5 bases removed from V and 4 bases from J, the gap between germline ends came to 18 bases. The CDR3 length is 16 residues. This chain's CDR3 is CASSRSGDRRNQPQHF. The CDR3, as DNA: TGTGCCAGCAGCCGGTCCGGTGACCGGCGGAATCAGCCCCAGCATTTT.

The chain links TRBV14 to TRBJ2-5; D is perhaps TRBD1 (5 bases). Germline V lookup: CDR1 SGHDN, CDR2 FVKESK. CDR3 length equals 15 residues. V was clipped by 1 base and J by 7 bases, with 16 bases between them. The chain's CDR3 is CASSQGLGRVGTQYF. CDR3 coding DNA: TGTGCCAGCAGCCAAGGTCTGGGCAGGGTTGGGACCCAGTACTTC.